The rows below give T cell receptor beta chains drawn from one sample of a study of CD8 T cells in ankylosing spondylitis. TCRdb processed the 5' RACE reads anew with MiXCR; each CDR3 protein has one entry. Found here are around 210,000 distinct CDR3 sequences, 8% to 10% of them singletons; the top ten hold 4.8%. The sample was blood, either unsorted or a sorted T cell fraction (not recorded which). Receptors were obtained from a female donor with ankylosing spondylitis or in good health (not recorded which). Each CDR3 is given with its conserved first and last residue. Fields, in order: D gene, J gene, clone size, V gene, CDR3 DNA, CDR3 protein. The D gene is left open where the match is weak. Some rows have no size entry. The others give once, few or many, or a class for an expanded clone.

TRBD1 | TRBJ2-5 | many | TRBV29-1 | TGCAGCGTTCCCATGGGCGGGACAGGGTCAGAGACCCAGTACTTC | CSVPMGGTGSETQYF
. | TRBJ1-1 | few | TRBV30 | TGTGCCTCAGATGGGGCTTCGAACACTGAAGCTTTCTTT | CASDGASNTEAFF
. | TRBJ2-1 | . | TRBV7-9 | TGTGCCAGCAGCAACCCCGGGGGGCGGAAGAACAATGAGCAGTTCTTC | CASSNPGGRKNNEQFF
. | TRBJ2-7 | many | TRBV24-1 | TGTGCCACCAGTGAGTACAGGAACGAGCAGTACTTC | CATSEYRNEQYF
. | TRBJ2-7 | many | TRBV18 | TGTGCCAGCTCCCCGCCAGAGAACCGTTGGGAGCAGTACTTC | CASSPPENRWEQYF
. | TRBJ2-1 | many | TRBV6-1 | TGTGCCACCCGGCCAATGGGAAGGGGGAATGAGCAGTTCTTC | CATRPMGRGNEQFF
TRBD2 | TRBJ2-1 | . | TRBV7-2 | TGTGCCAGCAGCCAGGGGCCGAGACTAGCGTCCCATGAGCAGTTCTTC | CASSQGPRLASHEQFF
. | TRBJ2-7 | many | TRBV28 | TGTGCCAGCAGTTTATCGGGGGAATCCTACGAGCAGTACTTC | CASSLSGESYEQYF
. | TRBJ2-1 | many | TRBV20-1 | TGCAGTGCTAGAGATCGGATCAGCTACAATGAGCAGTTCTTC | CSARDRISYNEQFF
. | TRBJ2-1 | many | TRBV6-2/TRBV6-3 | TGTGCCAGCACCACGACCCGGGACCCTAAACGCCTCAATGAGCAGTTCTTC | CASTTTRDPKRLNEQFF
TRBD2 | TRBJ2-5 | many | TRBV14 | TGTGCCAGCACAGCGGGAGCGCGAGGCGAGACCCAGTACTTC | CASTAGARGETQYF
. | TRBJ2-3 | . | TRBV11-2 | TGTGCCAGCAGTTACTCCACAGATACGCAGTATTTT | CASSYSTDTQYF
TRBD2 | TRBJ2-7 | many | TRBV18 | TGTGCCAGCTCCCCCCGGGGGGAGAGCGAGCAGTACTTC | CASSPRGESEQYF
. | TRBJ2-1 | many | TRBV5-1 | TGCGCCAGCAGCTCCGGACGGGGACCGTTATCTAACAATGAGCAGTTCTTC | CASSSGRGPLSNNEQFF
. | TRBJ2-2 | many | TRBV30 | TGTGCCTGGACCTCCACAAGGGGCATCACCGGGGAGCTGTTTTTT | CAWTSTRGITGELFF
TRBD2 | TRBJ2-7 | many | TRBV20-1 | TGCAGTGCTAGAGGACTAGCGGGCTACTACGAGCAGTACTTC | CSARGLAGYYEQYF
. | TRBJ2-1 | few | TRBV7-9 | TGTGCCAGCAGCTTAACCGGGAAAGGCAATGAGCAGTTCTTC | CASSLTGKGNEQFF
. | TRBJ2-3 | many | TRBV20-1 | TGCAGTGCTAGCGAGACTAGACCTACGGATACGCAGTATTTT | CSASETRPTDTQYF
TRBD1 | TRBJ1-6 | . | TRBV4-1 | TGCGCCAGCAGCCAGGACGGGACAGGCATCTCACCCCTCCACTTT | CASSQDGTGISPLHF
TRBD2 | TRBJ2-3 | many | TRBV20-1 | TGCAGTGCTACGACTAGCGGGCTGGCAGATACGCAGTATTTT | CSATTSGLADTQYF
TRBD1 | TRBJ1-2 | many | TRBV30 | TGTGCCTGGAGTGGGCCCCGAGGGGGCGTCGGGATACTCTTC | CAWSGPRGGVGILF
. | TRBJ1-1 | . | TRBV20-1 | TGCAGTGCTAGGAAGAGGCTGGCGGAGTTGAACACTGAAGCTTTCTTT | CSARKRLAELNTEAFF
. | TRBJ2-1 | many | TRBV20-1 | TGCAGTGCTAGCCCGAGGCAGTTCTTC | CSASPRQFF
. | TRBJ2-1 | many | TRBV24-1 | TGTGCCACCAGTGACTCACTGGCTGACAATGAGCAGTTCTTC | CATSDSLADNEQFF
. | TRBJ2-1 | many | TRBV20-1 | TGCAGTGGGGAGGTGAACGGCTACCACAATGAGCAGTTCTTC | CSGEVNGYHNEQFF
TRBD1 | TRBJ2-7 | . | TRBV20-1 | TGCAGTGCTGACCGGGACAGGGATTTCTACGAGCAGTACTTC | CSADRDRDFYEQYF
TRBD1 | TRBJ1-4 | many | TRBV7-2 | TGTGCCAGCAGCACACAGGGGACTGCTGAAAAACTGTTTTTT | CASSTQGTAEKLFF
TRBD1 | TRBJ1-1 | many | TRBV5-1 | TGCGCCAGCAGCTCCGCTCAGGGGGCGGCGGAAGCTTTCTTT | CASSSAQGAAEAFF
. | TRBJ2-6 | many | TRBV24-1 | TGTGCCACCAGTGATAACGACTACAGGGAATCTGGGGCCAACGTCCTGACTTTC | CATSDNDYRESGANVLTF
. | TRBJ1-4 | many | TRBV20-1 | TGCAGTGCTAAAGGGTTTAGTGGAAAACTGTTTTTT | CSAKGFSGKLFF
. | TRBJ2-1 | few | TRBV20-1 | TGCAGTGCTGGGAACCTACTAAGCGTTAGCTCCTACAATGAGCAGTTCTTC | CSAGNLLSVSSYNEQFF
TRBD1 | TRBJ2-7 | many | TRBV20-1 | TGCAGTGCCATGGGGAACAGGGGGCAAGGCGAGCAGTACTTC | CSAMGNRGQGEQYF
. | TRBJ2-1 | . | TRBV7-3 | TGTGCCAGCAGCCTTCAGACCGGGAACAATGAGCAGTTCTTC | CASSLQTGNNEQFF
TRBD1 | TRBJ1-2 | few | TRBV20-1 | TGCAGTGCAAGACAGGGGGAAAACTATGGCTACACCTTC | CSARQGENYGYTF
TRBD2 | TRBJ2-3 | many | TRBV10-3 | TGTGCCATCAGTGCGGGACTAGCGGGAGGCGTAGATACGCAGTATTTT | CAISAGLAGGVDTQYF
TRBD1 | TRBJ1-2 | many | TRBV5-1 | TGCGCCAGCAGCCGGGACAGGGGGCAGGGAGGCTACACCTTC | CASSRDRGQGGYTF
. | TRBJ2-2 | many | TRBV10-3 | TGTGCCATCAGTGAGTCGGAGGGAGCTGGCACCGGGGAGCTGTTTTTT | CAISESEGAGTGELFF
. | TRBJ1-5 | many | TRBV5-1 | TGCGCCAGCAGCTTGGTCGGTGGGGGCTTGGGTCAGCCCCAGCATTTT | CASSLVGGGLGQPQHF
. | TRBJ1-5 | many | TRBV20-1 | TGCAGTGCTAGGGCCGCAATCTATCAGCCCCAGCATTTT | CSARAAIYQPQHF
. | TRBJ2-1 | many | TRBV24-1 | TGTGCCACCAGTGAGGGGGCTTACAATGAGCAGTTCTTC | CATSEGAYNEQFF
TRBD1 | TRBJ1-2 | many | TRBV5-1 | TGCGCCAGCAGCTTCTGGGACAGTCCATCCAGGGGCTATGGCTACACCTTC | CASSFWDSPSRGYGYTF
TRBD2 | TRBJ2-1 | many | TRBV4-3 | TGCGCCAGCAGCCAAGATTTACTAGCGGGATTCAATGAGCAGTTCTTC | CASSQDLLAGFNEQFF
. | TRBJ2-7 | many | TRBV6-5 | TGTGCTACAGCTCGGGGGACCTCCGAGCAGTACTTC | CATARGTSEQYF
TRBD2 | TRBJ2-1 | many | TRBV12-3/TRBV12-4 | TGTGCCAGCAGCTCCTCCTCCGGGACTAGCGGGCGTAGAGAGCAGTTCTTC | CASSSSSGTSGRREQFF
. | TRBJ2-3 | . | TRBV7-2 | TGTGCCAGCAGCGAGCTGGTGACAGATACGCAGTATTTT | CASSELVTDTQYF
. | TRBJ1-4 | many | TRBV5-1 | TGCGCCAGCAGCTTGGGACGGGCCCTCCATGAAAAACTGTTTTTT | CASSLGRALHEKLFF
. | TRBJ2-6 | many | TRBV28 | TGTGCCAGCAGTTTGCGTGGGGCCAACGTCCTGACTTTC | CASSLRGANVLTF
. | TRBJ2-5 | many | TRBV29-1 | TGCAGCGTTGAAGAGTACAGGGCGCAAGAGACCCAGTACTTC | CSVEEYRAQETQYF
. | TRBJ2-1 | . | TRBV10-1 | TGCGCCAGCTCCCGGGACTCGGTGGAGAATGAGCAGTTCTTC | CASSRDSVENEQFF
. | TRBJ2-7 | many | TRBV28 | TGTGCCACCTCCGGCACCTACCCAAGAGAGCAGTACTTC | CATSGTYPREQYF
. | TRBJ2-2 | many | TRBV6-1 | TGTGCCAGCCAGTGGCAGGAGAACACCGGGGAGCTGTTTTTT | CASQWQENTGELFF
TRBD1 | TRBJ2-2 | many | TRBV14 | TGTGCCAGCAGCCATCTCCACAGGGGCACCGGGGAGCTGTTTTTT | CASSHLHRGTGELFF
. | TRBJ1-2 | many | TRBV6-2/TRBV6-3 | TGTGCCAGCAGTTTGGCGGAAGGCTACACCTTC | CASSLAEGYTF
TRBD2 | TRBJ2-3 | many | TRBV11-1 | TGTGCCAGCAGCTCCAAGGCCCCTCTAGCGGGAGTACGTACAGATACGCAGTATTTT | CASSSKAPLAGVRTDTQYF
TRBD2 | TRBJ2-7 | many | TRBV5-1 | TGCGCCAGCAGCTTGGCCCCTTCTACTAGCGGGAGGGCCGACGAGCAGTACTTC | CASSLAPSTSGRADEQYF
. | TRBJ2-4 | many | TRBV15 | TGTGCCACCAGCGGAACCGACGGCCGAAACATTCAGTACTTC | CATSGTDGRNIQYF
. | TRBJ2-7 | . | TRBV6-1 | TGTGCCAGCAGCAACCAAGGGGCGGGCTACGAGCAGTACTTC | CASSNQGAGYEQYF
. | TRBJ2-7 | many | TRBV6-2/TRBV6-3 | TGTGCCAGCAGTCAGCTTTACGAGCAGTACTTC | CASSQLYEQYF